This T cell receptor (beta chain) came from a study of blood T cell repertoires in COVID-19. Original data processing: For nucleated cells, counts were estimated from reference gene primer amplification. Repertoires were generated with immunoSEQ multiplex PCR, while TCRdb's copy carries only in-frame clones and drops some. D and trimming were read from the DNA, whereas the V and J calls and clone size are those reported in that table. The sample yields 220,000 or so clones, 90% seen once. Sequencing was performed on PBMCs or T cells enriched from blood (not recorded which). The sequence was collected from a man in his thirties or forties who had been exposed to COVID-19.

The CDR3 is CSVPTGGQETQYF. The CDR3 region has the DNA TGCAGCGTGCCGACAGGGGGCCAAGAGACCCAGTACTTC. The V and J genes are TRBV29-1 and TRBJ2-5, with 9 nucleotides matching TRBD1. Germline values: CDR1 SQVTM, CDR2 ANQGSEA. The junction had 3 bases not matched to a gene; V was cut back by 6 bases and J by 1 base. This CDR3 spans 13 amino acids.